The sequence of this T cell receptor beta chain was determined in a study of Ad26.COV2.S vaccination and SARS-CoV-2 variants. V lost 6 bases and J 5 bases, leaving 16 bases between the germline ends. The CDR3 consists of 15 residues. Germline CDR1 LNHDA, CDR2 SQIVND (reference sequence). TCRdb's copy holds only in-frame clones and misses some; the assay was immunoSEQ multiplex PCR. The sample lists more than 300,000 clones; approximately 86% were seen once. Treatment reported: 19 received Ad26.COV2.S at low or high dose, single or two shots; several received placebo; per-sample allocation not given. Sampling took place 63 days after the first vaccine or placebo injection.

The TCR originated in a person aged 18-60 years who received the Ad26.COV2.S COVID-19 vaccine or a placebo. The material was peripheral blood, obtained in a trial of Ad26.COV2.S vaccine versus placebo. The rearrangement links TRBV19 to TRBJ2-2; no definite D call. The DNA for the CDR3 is TGTGCCAGTAGCCTACACTCCGATGTAACCGGGGAGCTGTTTTTT. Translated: CASSLHSDVTGELFF.